These 26 T cell receptor beta chains originate from one sample sequenced in a study of T-cell memory formation after mild COVID-19. TCRdb processed the 5' RACE reads anew with MiXCR; each CDR3 protein has one entry. The data hold fewer than 700,000 distinct CDR3 sequences, with 15% to 20% observed a single time. Sequencing was performed on PBMCs or a T cell subset sorted from them (not recorded which). Source of these receptors: an adult woman who had mild COVID-19 (a few samples of this study predate the infection). Cell type and time point are not known.

This sequence joins TRBV24-1 and TRBJ2-7, with 7 positions matching TRBD2. With V trimmed by 4 bases and J by 4 bases, 6 bases remained unmatched. The CDR3 consists of 14 residues. Germline V gene sequence: CDR1 KGHDR, CDR2 SFDVKD. Here the CDR3 DNA reads TGTGCCACCAGTGAAACCACGGGGGGATACGAGCAGTACTTC. Translation gives CATSETTGGYEQYF.

This sequence joins TRBV29-1 and TRBJ1-2, with D hard to call. The germline gives CDR1 SQVTM, CDR2 ANQGSEA. V lost 3 bases and J lost 6, with 5 bases in between. This CDR3 has 10 residues. CDR3 sequence (DNA): TGCAGCGTTGAGTTCCATGGCTACACCTTC. This sequence encodes CSVEFHGYTF. Combining the CDR3 with reference TRBV29-1 and TRBJ1-2 gives the whole variable domain SAVISQKPSRDICQRGTSLTIQCQVDSQVTMMFWYRQQPGQSLTLIATANQGSEATYESGFVIDKFPISRPNLTFSTLTVSNMSPEDSSIYLCSVEFHGYTFGSGTRLTVV.

The chain employs TRBV30 and TRBJ2-7, with 13 positions matching TRBD2. The germline V gene encodes CDR1 GTSNPN and CDR2 SVGIG (reference sequence). There are 17 residues in the CDR3. Trimming cost V 3 bases and J 1 base; bases outside gene matches: 9. CDR3 in amino acids: CAWSEPRGLAGSYEQYF. Written as DNA, the CDR3 is TGTGCCTGGAGCGAACCTAGGGGACTAGCGGGATCCTACGAGCAGTACTTC.

The sample holds a few counts of this clonotype. The V gene is TRBV19, the J gene TRBJ2-5; weak D call: TRBD2 (5 bases). The germline CDR1 and CDR2 sequences are LNHDA and SQIVND (reference sequence). V was trimmed by 3 bases and J by 4 bases, leaving 12 bases between them. The CDR3 loop spans 14 amino acids. Here the CDR3 DNA reads TGTGCCAGTAGTATGTTTCGGACTTCAGAGACCCAGTACTTC. This translates into CASSMFRTSETQYF.

This clonotype was recorded many times. The CDR3 nucleotides are TGTGCCAGCAGCTTAGTCCGCCTAGCGGACACCGGGGAGCTGTTTTTT. Amino acid sequence: CASSLVRLADTGELFF. This chain uses TRBV7-2 with TRBJ2-2; 7 bases line up with TRBD2. In germline, CDR1 is SGHTA, CDR2 FQGNSA. Unmatched junction bases numbered 5, after V lost 1 base and J lost 3 bases. The CDR3 covers 16 residues.

V is TRBV20-1 and J is TRBJ1-6; D is unresolved. The germline V gene encodes CDR1 DFQATT and CDR2 SNEGSKA (reference sequence). Trimming pared 3 bases from V and 9 bases from J, leaving 12 bases between. The CDR3 contains 13 residues. Written as DNA, the CDR3 is TGCAGTGCTAGCGAGGGTGATGCTTCACCCCTCCACTTT. Translating gives CSASEGDASPLHF.

The chain is built from TRBV6-2 or TRBV6-3 and TRBJ2-2; D tentatively fits TRBD1 or TRBD2 (6 bases each). The V end was cut by 11 bases, the J end by 0 bases, with 22 bases between. This CDR3 has 17 amino acids. The germline V gene encodes CDR1 MNHEY and CDR2 SVGEGT. CDR3 bases: TGTGCCGCCCTGAGCCCCCTGGGGGGCGCGAACACCGGGGAGCTGTTTTTT. It specifies CAALSPLGGANTGELFF.

This clonotype came up a few times. This chain connects TRBV24-1 to TRBJ2-1; 8 bases are a match to TRBD2. This CDR3 is built from 13 residues. Germline CDR1 KGHDR, CDR2 SFDVKD. V lost 7 bases, J lost 6 bases, and 4 bases stayed unmatched. CDR3 region: CATSPGLGNEQFF. The CDR3 DNA reads TGTGCCACCAGCCCGGGACTAGGCAATGAGCAGTTCTTC.

This clonotype was recorded a few times. This chain connects TRBV5-1 to TRBJ2-3; 9 positions agree with TRBD2. CDR1 is SGHRS, CDR2 YFSETQ, per germline. The CDR3 runs 17 residues. The V gene end was trimmed by 5 bases and the J gene end by 0 bases; junction bases not matched to a gene: 10. The DNA for the CDR3 is TGCGCCAGCAGTTTAACGAAGACTAGCGGTAGCACAGATACGCAGTATTTT. This sequence encodes CASSLTKTSGSTDTQYF.

This chain joins TRBV6-5 and TRBJ2-2; TRBD1 aligns across 8 bases. Germline lookup yields CDR1 MNHEY and CDR2 SVGAGI. The trim removed 4 bases at V and 4 bases at J, leaving 5 bases unmatched. The CDR3 loop spans 15 amino acids. CDR3 region: CASSLTGASTGELFF. For the CDR3, the DNA is TGTGCCAGCAGTTTGACAGGGGCCAGCACCGGGGAGCTGTTTTTT.

The count of this clonotype is one. The chain carries TRBV7-9 and TRBJ2-7, with D tentatively TRBD1 (6 bases). V shed 5 bases and J shed 2 bases, with 10 bases lying between them. This CDR3 is 13 amino acids long. Germline values: CDR1 SEHNR, CDR2 FQNEAQ (reference sequence). The CDR3 DNA follows: TGTGCCAGCAGCGACGGACAGACCTACGAGCAGTACTTC. This translates into CASSDGQTYEQYF.

The V gene is TRBV7-2, the J gene TRBJ2-3, with D possibly being TRBD2 (6 bases). V was shortened by 6 bases and J by 9 bases, with 19 bases between the two germline ends. The CDR3 has 14 amino acids. Germline V gene sequence: CDR1 SGHTA, CDR2 FQGNSA. The CDR3 bases are TGTGCCAGCAGAATTAGGTCCGGGGGTGACACGCAGTATTTT. Translating it yields CASRIRSGGDTQYF.

In this sample, this clonotype turned up once. J is TRBJ1-1 and V is TRBV5-1; D unresolved. Germline CDR1 reads SGHRS; CDR2 reads YFSETQ. V was pared by 4 bases and J by 4 bases, with 14 bases between. CDR3 length equals 14 residues. Here the CDR3 reads CASSKNARGTEAFF. The DNA of the CDR3 is TGCGCCAGCAGCAAGAACGCCCGAGGCACTGAAGCTTTCTTT.

In its sample, this clonotype was seen a few times. The chain uses TRBV9 and TRBJ2-5; D ambiguous. The CDR3 is made up of 12 amino acids. The V gene's germline CDR1 is SGDLS and CDR2 YYNGEE. V was cut by 3 bases and J by 3 bases, with 6 bases left in between. The CDR3 coding sequence is TGTGCCAGCAGCGGGATAGAAGAGACCCAGTACTTC. As protein: CASSGIEETQYF.

This clonotype was counted at least ten times. This rearrangement joins TRBV24-1 to TRBJ1-1, with TRBD1 matching 8 bases. Germline trimming cut 3 bases from V and 4 bases from J; bases unmatched to any gene: 12. This CDR3 has 17 residues. The germline gives CDR1 KGHDR, CDR2 SFDVKD. CDR3 residues: CATSDGAGGIGGTEAFF. The CDR3 region has the DNA TGTGCCACCAGTGATGGGGCAGGGGGCATAGGTGGCACTGAAGCTTTCTTT.

The chain is built from TRBV3-1 and TRBJ2-2; a possible D gene is TRBD2 (5 bases). This CDR3 is 17 amino acids long. The germline CDR1 and CDR2 sequences are LGHDT and YNNKEL (reference sequence). V lost 3 bases, J lost 6 bases, and 20 bases lay in between. The chain's CDR3 is CASSHLTTILWAGELFF. DNA for the CDR3: TGTGCCAGCAGCCATCTAACGACTATACTCTGGGCCGGGGAGCTGTTTTTT.

As to this clonotype: A much bigger clone sits one base away, suggesting this may be a read error. The CDR3 DNA reads TGTTCCAGCAGCGCAGATGGGGAGACCCAGTACTTC. Amino acids: CSSSADGETQYF. The chain joins TRBV11-2 to TRBJ2-5; no firm D call. This CDR3 spans 12 amino acids. Germline V lookup: CDR1 SGHAT, CDR2 FQNNGV.

The table lists this clonotype with a few counts. V gene TRBV7-8 combines with J gene TRBJ2-7, with D perhaps matching TRBD2 (6 bases). The CDR3 runs 14 residues. Trimming shortened V by 4 bases and J by 3 bases, and 13 bases separated the two germline ends. CDR1 is SGHVS, CDR2 FQNEAQ, per germline. CDR3 nucleotides: TGTGCCAGCAGCTCCTACGGGGGAAGCTACGAGCAGTACTTC. Protein product: CASSSYGGSYEQYF.

The V gene is TRBV18, the J gene TRBJ2-5; no definite D call. V lost 2 bases to trimming and J lost 6 bases, with 10 bases between them. This CDR3 has 13 residues. The germline CDR1 and CDR2 sequences are KGHSH and LQKENI. As DNA, the CDR3 is TGTGCCAGCTCACCATACCAGGCCCAGACCCAGTACTTC. Translating it yields CASSPYQAQTQYF. Supplemented by reference TRBV18 and TRBJ2-5, the full variable domain reads NAGVMQNPRHLVRRRGQEARLRCSPMKGHSHVYWYRQLPEEGLKFMVYLQKENIIDESGMPKERFSAEFPKEGPSILRIQQVVRGDSAAYFCASSPYQAQTQYFGPGTRLLVL.

The CDR3 spells CASSLPGLAANNEQFF. The CDR3 DNA sequence: TGTGCCAGCAGCTTACCTGGACTAGCGGCGAACAATGAGCAGTTCTTC. This chain connects TRBV5-4 to TRBJ2-1, with TRBD2 matching over 10 bases. Trimming took 2 bases from V and 5 from J; bases not matched to a gene: 7. Looked up from germline, CDR1 is SGHNT and CDR2 is YYREEE (reference sequence). The CDR3 runs 16 residues. Full variable domain (outside the CDR3, taken from reference TRBV5-4 and TRBJ2-1): ETGVTQSPTHLIKTRGQQVTLRCSSQSGHNTVSWYQQALGQGPQFIFQYYREEENGRGNFPPRFSGLQFPNYSSELNVNALELDDSALYLCASSLPGLAANNEQFFGPGTRLTVL.

This clonotype was detected only a few times. V gene TRBV10-3 combines with J gene TRBJ2-7; D may be TRBD1 (5 bases). V lost 0 bases and J 2 bases, leaving 8 bases between the germline ends. CDR1 is ENHRY and CDR2 is SYGVKD in the germline V gene. This CDR3 has 14 residues. CDR3: CAISESGQTYEQYF. The CDR3 DNA reads as TGTGCCATCAGTGAGTCGGGGCAGACCTACGAGCAGTACTTC.

This clonotype was seen only a few times. J is TRBJ2-1 and V is TRBV9; D perhaps matches TRBD2 (7 bases). V lost 0 bases, J lost 7 bases, and 14 bases lay in between. The V gene's germline CDR1 is SGDLS and CDR2 YYNGEE. The CDR3 spans 15 residues. CDR3 amino acids: CASSVDGGAGNEQFF. The CDR3 DNA follows: TGTGCCAGCAGCGTAGATGGGGGGGCTGGAAATGAGCAGTTCTTC.

The V gene is TRBV12-3 or TRBV12-4, the J gene TRBJ2-6; D uncertain. The length of the CDR3 is 18 residues. The V end was cut by 2 bases, the J end by 1 base, with 15 bases between. CDR3 residues: CASSLTGSGISGANVLTF. In DNA form, the CDR3 reads TGTGCCAGCAGTTTAACCGGGTCCGGAATATCTGGGGCCAACGTCCTGACTTTC.

V is TRBV6-6 and J is TRBJ2-3; 12 bases fit TRBD2. The length of the CDR3 is 16 residues. J gave up 3 bases and V 2 bases, and 3 bases lay outside the gene matches. Germline V CDR1 and CDR2: MNHNY, SVGAGI (reference sequence). The CDR3 region is CASSYVGLAGTDTQYF. CDR3 bases: TGTGCCAGCAGTTACGTCGGACTAGCGGGGACAGATACGCAGTATTTT.

This clonotype was counted a few times. CDR3 loop: CASSVGLAKETQYF. The CDR3 DNA follows: TGTGCCAGCAGCGTAGGCCTAGCGAAAGAGACCCAGTACTTC. This chain connects TRBV9 to TRBJ2-5; tentatively, D is TRBD2 (6 bases). Germline CDR1 reads SGDLS; CDR2 reads YYNGEE. The CDR3 extends over 14 amino acids. Trimming shortened V by 0 bases and J by 3 bases, and 9 bases separated the two germline ends.

The chain joins TRBV7-9 to TRBJ2-5; TRBD2 might be the D (6 bases). The CDR3 is made up of 14 amino acids. The germline V and J ends were trimmed by 5 bases and 4 bases, with 14 bases remaining between them. The V gene's germline CDR1 is SEHNR and CDR2 FQNEAQ (reference sequence). CDR3 sequence reads: CASSDGGYIETQYF. The CDR3 DNA reads as TGTGCCAGCAGCGACGGGGGTTACATAGAGACCCAGTACTTC.